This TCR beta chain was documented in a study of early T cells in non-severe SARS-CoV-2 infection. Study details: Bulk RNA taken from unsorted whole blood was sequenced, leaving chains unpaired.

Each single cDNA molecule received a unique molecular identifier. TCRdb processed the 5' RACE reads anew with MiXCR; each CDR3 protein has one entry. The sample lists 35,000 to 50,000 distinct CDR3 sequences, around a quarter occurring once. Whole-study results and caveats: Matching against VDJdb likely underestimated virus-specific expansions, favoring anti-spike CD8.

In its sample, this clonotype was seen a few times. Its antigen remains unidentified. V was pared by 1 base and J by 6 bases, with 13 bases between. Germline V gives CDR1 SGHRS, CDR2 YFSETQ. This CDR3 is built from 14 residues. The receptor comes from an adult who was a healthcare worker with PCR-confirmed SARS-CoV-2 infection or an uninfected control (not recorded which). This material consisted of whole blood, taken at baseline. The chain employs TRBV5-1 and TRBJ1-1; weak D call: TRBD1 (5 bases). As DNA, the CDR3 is TGCGCCAGCAGCTTGAGGGGCAGGGAAGCTGAAGCTTTCTTT. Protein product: CASSLRGREAEAFF.